The 27 T cell receptor beta chains below come from one sample, sequenced in a study of control samples from healthy donors and cancer patients. Assay used: immunoSEQ multiplex PCR; TCRdb lists only in-frame clones, some missing. The data show fewer than 100,000 clones, 82% seen once. The sequenced sample consisted of blood. The receptors stem from a woman in her sixties or seventies in good health.

This chain uses TRBV5-1 with TRBJ2-1; D gene unclear. This CDR3 has 13 residues. V was pared by 1 base and J by 8 bases, with 10 bases between. CDR1 is SGHRS and CDR2 is YFSETQ in the germline V gene. The CDR3 protein is CASSLNPADEQFF. The DNA of the CDR3 is TGCGCCAGCAGCTTGAACCCGGCGGATGAGCAGTTCTTC.

The V and J genes are TRBV6-5 and TRBJ2-1; no firm D call. Germline CDR1 MNHEY, CDR2 SVGAGI. V was trimmed by 0 bases and J by 1 base, leaving 7 bases between them. CDR3 length: 15 amino acids. The CDR3 here is CASSYSKQSYNEQFF. The CDR3 bases are TGTGCCAGCAGTTACTCGAAGCAGTCCTACAATGAGCAGTTCTTC.

The V gene is TRBV14, the J gene TRBJ2-1; 9 nucleotides match TRBD2. The germline CDR1 and CDR2 sequences are SGHDN and FVKESK. The V gene end was trimmed by 0 bases and the J gene end by 3 bases; junction bases not matched to a gene: 3. This CDR3 spans 16 amino acids. CDR3 DNA: TGTGCCAGCAGCCAAGAAGCGGGGGGAGTCTACAATGAGCAGTTCTTC. Amino acids: CASSQEAGGVYNEQFF.

The V gene is TRBV18, the J gene TRBJ1-5; D is unclear. Trimming cost V 3 bases and J 3 bases, with 6 bases left between them. This CDR3 comprises 13 residues. Germline CDR1 reads KGHSH; CDR2 reads LQKENI. The CDR3 DNA reads TGTGCCAGCTCACCCCGGGACAATCAGCCCCAGCATTTT. Residues: CASSPRDNQPQHF.

V gene TRBV19 combines with J gene TRBJ2-3; D is possibly TRBD1 (7 bases). CDR1 and CDR2 (germline): LNHDA, SQIVND (reference sequence). This CDR3 spans 16 amino acids. Trimming took 5 bases from V and 3 from J, leaving 18 bases between them. DNA for the CDR3: TGTGCCAGTAGTGCGCAGGGGGGCGTATGGACAGATACGCAGTATTTT. It codes for CASSAQGGVWTDTQYF.

This chain links TRBV9 with TRBJ1-1; TRBD1 might be the D (5 bases). The CDR3 spans 13 residues. Looked up from germline, CDR1 is SGDLS and CDR2 is YYNGEE. V lost 0 bases, J lost 7 bases, and 10 bases lay in between. CDR3 sequence reads: CASSVAGQGEAFF. The CDR3 nucleotides are TGTGCCAGCAGCGTAGCGGGGCAGGGTGAAGCTTTCTTT.

The CDR3 coding sequence is TGTGCCAGCAGCTTAGACTACAAAGCTACGCAGTATTTT. Translation gives CASSLDYKATQYF. V and J are TRBV11-3 and TRBJ2-3; D is ambiguous. Trimming shortened V by 0 bases and J by 8 bases, and 9 bases separated the two germline ends. The germline gives CDR1 SGHNT, CDR2 YENEEA. The CDR3 sequence is 13 residues long.

There are a few counts of this clone. The chain combines TRBV4-3 with TRBJ1-3, with D perhaps TRBD1 (5 bases). The germline V gene encodes CDR1 LGHNA and CDR2 YSLEER. There are 17 residues in the CDR3. The V end lost 0 bases, the J end lost 4 bases, and 16 bases lay between the germline ends. The CDR3 sequence: CASSQEFWGGYGNTIYF. The CDR3 DNA follows: TGCGCCAGCAGCCAAGAATTCTGGGGGGGTTACGGAAACACCATATATTTT.

The genes are TRBV6-5 and TRBJ2-7; 12 bases fit TRBD1. This CDR3 region has 14 residues. The junction had 4 bases not matched to a gene; V was cut back by 6 bases and J by 4 bases. CDR1 MNHEY and CDR2 SVGAGI come from the germline V gene. In DNA form, the CDR3 reads TGTGCCAGCAGACTGGGACAGGGGGCTTACGAGCAGTACTTC. Amino acid sequence: CASRLGQGAYEQYF.

The table lists this clone with a few counts. This chain connects TRBV19 to TRBJ1-1; a weak D match, TRBD1 (6 bases). V shed 0 bases and J shed 5 bases, with 13 bases lying between them. Germline assignment: CDR1 LNHDA and CDR2 SQIVND (reference sequence). This CDR3 contains 15 residues. In DNA, the CDR3 is TGTGCCAGTAGTATAGACGGGGGGCGAGATACTGAAGCTTTCTTT. Translation gives CASSIDGGRDTEAFF. The full variable domain, in which reference TRBV19 and TRBJ1-1 provide the parts outside the CDR3, is DGGITQSPKYLFRKEGQNVTLSCEQNLNHDAMYWYRQDPGQGLRLIYYSQIVNDFQKGDIAEGYSVSREKKESFPLTVTSAQKNPTAFYLCASSIDGGRDTEAFFGQGTRLTVV.

The chain employs TRBV3-1 (or the pseudogene TRBV3-2) and TRBJ2-2; TRBD2 aligns across 9 bases. The CDR3 length is 16 residues. From germline, CDR1 is LGHDT and CDR2 YNNKEL (reference sequence). Trimming cost V 1 base and J 5 bases; bases outside gene matches: 5. CDR3 bases: TGTGCCAGCAGCCAAGCGGCGGGAGGGAGAACCGGGGAGCTGTTTTTT. Its translation: CASSQAAGGRTGELFF.

The chain combines TRBV7-6 with TRBJ2-7, with no clear D. V was pared by 3 bases and J by 0 bases, with 12 bases between. The CDR3 has 15 residues. Germline V gene data show CDR1 as SGHVS and CDR2 as FNYEAQ. CDR3: CASSFNGGPSYEQYF. Here the CDR3 DNA reads TGTGCCAGCAGCTTTAATGGCGGCCCCTCCTACGAGCAGTACTTC.

V usage is TRBV5-8 and J usage is TRBJ1-6; no clear D gene. Germline loops: CDR1 SGHTS, CDR2 YDEGEE. This CDR3 contains 15 residues. Trimming took 4 bases from V and 6 from J, leaving 14 bases between them. CDR3 amino acids: CASSLGRIANSPLHF. Written as DNA, the CDR3 is TGTGCCAGCAGCCTTGGACGGATAGCTAATTCACCCCTCCACTTT.

The CDR3: CASSPTNYGYTF. The DNA for the CDR3 is TGTGCCAGTAGCCCTACGAACTATGGCTACACCTTC. The rearrangement joins TRBV19 to TRBJ1-2, with D uncertain. Trimming removed 6 bases at V and 2 bases at J, with 7 bases between. CDR1 LNHDA and CDR2 SQIVND come from the germline V gene (reference sequence). This CDR3 comprises 12 residues.

The J gene is TRBJ1-1, the V gene TRBV3-1 (or the pseudogene TRBV3-2); D is ambiguous. The CDR3 consists of 14 residues. The V gene lost 2 bases and the J gene lost 6 bases, with 13 bases spanning the gap. The germline V gene has CDR1 LGHDT and CDR2 YNNKEL (reference sequence). CDR3 residues: CASSQTSTQPEAFF. The CDR3 nucleotides read TGTGCCAGCAGCCAAACTAGTACCCAGCCTGAAGCTTTCTTT.

The chain recombines TRBV5-6 with TRBJ2-7; tentative D call: TRBD2 (5 bases). Germline V gene sequence: CDR1 SGHDT, CDR2 YYEEEE. Trimming shortened V by 0 bases and J by 1 base, and 11 bases separated the two germline ends. This CDR3 comprises 15 residues. Here the CDR3 reads CASSLGSTKSYEQYF. The CDR3 nucleotides read TGTGCCAGCAGCTTGGGGTCGACTAAATCCTACGAGCAGTACTTC.

This sequence joins TRBV5-6 and TRBJ1-2; 8 positions match TRBD1. There are 14 residues in the CDR3. J gave up 5 bases and V 0 bases, and 3 bases lay outside the gene matches. Germline CDR1 reads SGHDT; CDR2 reads YYEEEE. The CDR3: CASSLVGQGYGYTF. The CDR3 DNA reads TGTGCCAGCAGCTTGGTTGGACAGGGATATGGCTACACCTTC.

V gene TRBV6-5 combines with J gene TRBJ2-1, with TRBD2 matching 11 bases. Trimming took 5 bases from V and 7 from J; bases not matched to a gene: 7. The CDR3 has 15 residues. From germline, CDR1 is MNHEY and CDR2 SVGAGI. The DNA of the CDR3 is TGTGCCAGCAGTAGAGGGACTAGCGGCACTAATGAGCAGTTCTTC. Its translation is CASSRGTSGTNEQFF.

The chain couples TRBV19 to TRBJ1-1; tentative D call: TRBD1 (5 bases). Trimming took off 2 bases at V and 1 base at J, with 14 bases between the two ends. From germline, CDR1 is LNHDA and CDR2 SQIVND (reference sequence). The CDR3 length is 16 residues. The CDR3: CASSITRGGANTEAFF. The CDR3 nucleotides are TGTGCCAGTAGTATAACGAGGGGAGGGGCGAACACTGAAGCTTTCTTT. Combining the CDR3 with reference TRBV19 and TRBJ1-1 gives the whole variable domain DGGITQSPKYLFRKEGQNVTLSCEQNLNHDAMYWYRQDPGQGLRLIYYSQIVNDFQKGDIAEGYSVSREKKESFPLTVTSAQKNPTAFYLCASSITRGGANTEAFFGQGTRLTVV.

This chain uses TRBV2 with TRBJ1-1; TRBD1 matches 8 bases. Trimming took 6 bases from V and 7 from J; bases not matched to a gene: 10. CDR1 and CDR2 from the germline V gene are SNHLY and FYNNEI. The CDR3 sequence is 14 residues long. The CDR3 nucleotides read TGTGCCAGCAGAATGACAGGGGTTTTTAGTGAAGCTTTCTTT. Translation gives CASRMTGVFSEAFF.

V and J are TRBV6-5 and TRBJ1-3, with D uncertain. Trimming took off 4 bases at V and 0 bases at J, with 10 bases between the two ends. The V gene's germline CDR1 is MNHEY and CDR2 SVGAGI. This CDR3 has 15 amino acids. The CDR3 here is CASSSRSDSGNTIYF. CDR3 nucleotides: TGTGCCAGCAGTTCACGGTCCGACTCTGGAAACACCATATATTTT.

The V gene is TRBV19, the J gene TRBJ2-7, with TRBD1 matching 8 bases. Germline CDR1 LNHDA, CDR2 SQIVND (reference sequence). V gave up 5 bases and J gave up 6 bases; unmatched junction bases: 3. The CDR3 has 12 residues. The CDR3 here is CASSPRGREQYF. The CDR3 DNA is TGTGCCAGTAGTCCCAGGGGGCGCGAGCAGTACTTC.

The table lists this clone with a count of one. The chain is built from TRBV4-2 and TRBJ1-1, with no clear D. Germline CDR1 LGHNA, CDR2 YNFKEQ. The CDR3 sequence is 15 residues long. V was cut by 1 base and J by 6 bases, with 15 bases left in between. CDR3 loop: CASSQARVLGSEAFF. The CDR3 nucleotides are TGTGCCAGCAGCCAAGCGAGGGTCCTCGGCTCTGAAGCTTTCTTT.

The chain has TRBV27 and TRBJ2-7; D possibly corresponds to TRBD1 (6 bases). V lost 0 bases and J 3 bases, leaving 9 bases between the germline ends. Per the germline V gene, CDR1 is MNHEY and CDR2 is SMNVEV (reference sequence). The CDR3 covers 14 residues. In DNA form, the CDR3 reads TGTGCCAGCAGTTTATCTCGAGGGGGCTACGAGCAGTACTTC. It yields the protein CASSLSRGGYEQYF.

In its sample, this clone was seen a few times. This chain uses TRBV12-5 with TRBJ1-1; D call uncertain. Germline assignment: CDR1 LGHNT and CDR2 FRNRAP. This CDR3 has 11 residues. The ends were cut back, 6 bases at V and 7 bases at J, with 9 bases in the middle. The CDR3 is CASGDGYEAFF. The CDR3 DNA reads as TGTGCTAGTGGGGACGGATATGAAGCTTTCTTT.

The rearrangement uses TRBV6-1 and TRBJ1-2, with D unresolved. The CDR3 extends over 14 amino acids. V was clipped by 0 bases and J by 8 bases, with 13 bases between them. Per the germline V gene, CDR1 is MNHNS and CDR2 is SASEGT. CDR3 protein: CASSEAGGSGGYTF. The CDR3 region has the DNA TGTGCCAGCAGTGAAGCCGGCGGCAGTGGGGGCTACACCTTC.

This clone has a single count. The chain joins TRBV29-1 to TRBJ2-2; TRBD1 matches at 9 bases. This CDR3 contains 14 residues. Losses at the gene ends were 6 bases for V and 5 bases for J; bases not matched to a gene: 7. The germline CDR1 and CDR2 sequences are SQVTM and ANQGSEA. CDR3 residues: CSVQQGARTGELFF. CDR3 DNA sequence: TGCAGCGTGCAACAGGGGGCGAGGACCGGGGAGCTGTTTTTT.